The clone carrying this TCR beta chain was counted between two and nine times. What it binds is unknown. This sample stems from a study of Graves' ophthalmopathy and Graves' hyperthyroidism. Study in general: Samples of peripheral blood were obtained at initial diagnosis, prior to treatment of any kind.

Using RNA transcripts, the TCR beta CDR3 regions were amplified. An opening RT-PCR round employed HTBI primers and preceded a second-round multiplex PCR. MiXCR, applied by TCRdb to the multiplex PCR reads, yields one record per CDR3 protein. The profile covers 360,000 or so distinct CDR3 sequences, with around 16% appearing a single time and 1.6% taken by the ten largest. Study outcomes and limitations: Thyroid clonotypes that were expanded above 0.001 frequency mostly also appeared in blood.

The V gene's germline CDR1 is GTSNPN and CDR2 SVGIG (reference sequence). This CDR3 is 15 amino acids long. V gave up 3 bases and J gave up 0 bases, with 14 bases separating them. The clonotype originates from a woman aged 18-35 years with Graves' ophthalmopathy. V usage is TRBV30 and J usage is TRBJ2-5; D is possibly TRBD2 (6 bases). Sample: peripheral blood. CDR3 protein: CAWRPGTGYQETQYF. The CDR3 DNA is TGTGCCTGGAGGCCCGGGACTGGGTACCAAGAGACCCAGTACTTC.